The 15 T cell receptor beta chains reported below all come from one sample, sequenced in a study of cytomegalovirus exposure and HLA in healthy donors. The PCR used 60 Vbeta and 13 Jbeta primers. The protocol was immunoSEQ multiplex PCR, while the TCRdb copy is restricted to in-frame clones and leaves out a portion. The sample totals 50,000 or so clones. Source material: PBMCs. These receptors all come from a woman aged 55-69 years in good health and CMV-seropositive.

The chain employs TRBV4-1 and TRBJ2-5; 8 bases fit TRBD2. V shed 4 bases and J 4 bases; nucleotides not matched to a gene: 5. Germline V gene lookup returns CDR1 MGHRA and CDR2 YSYEKL. The CDR3 contains 14 residues. CDR3 loop: CASSLPGGAETQYF. CDR3 sequence (DNA): TGCGCCAGCAGCCTGCCGGGGGGGGCAGAGACCCAGTACTTC.

The chain links TRBV4-1 to TRBJ1-1, with D hard to call. This CDR3 contains 15 residues. CDR1 is MGHRA and CDR2 is YSYEKL in the germline V gene. With 2 bases removed from V and 0 bases from J, the gap between germline ends came to 10 bases. The CDR3 region is CASSQSRNLNTEAFF. Written as DNA, the CDR3 is TGCGCCAGCAGCCAATCCAGGAACCTGAACACTGAAGCTTTCTTT.

This rearrangement joins TRBV5-6 to TRBJ2-5, with 7 bases aligning to TRBD2. Germline V gene sequence: CDR1 SGHDT, CDR2 YYEEEE. J was trimmed by 5 bases and V by 2 bases; bases with no gene match: 3. This CDR3 is 13 amino acids long. CDR3 DNA: TGTGCCAGCAGCTTCGGACTAGAGGAGACCCAGTACTTC. This translates into CASSFGLEETQYF.

The CDR3 bases are TGTGCCAGCAGCAGAACAGGAGATACGCAGTATTTT. Translated, it gives CASSRTGDTQYF. The chain is built from TRBV6-5 and TRBJ2-3; maybe TRBD1 (5 bases). This CDR3 contains 12 residues. From germline, CDR1 is MNHEY and CDR2 SVGAGI. Trimming left V 6 bases short and J 5 bases short, with 9 bases between.

The chain couples TRBV6-5 to TRBJ2-2, with 10 bases fitting TRBD1. Trimming took 6 bases from V and 7 from J; bases not matched to a gene: 5. The CDR3 totals 14 residues. CDR1 is MNHEY and CDR2 is SVGAGI in the germline V gene. The CDR3 loop reads CASSSTGGHGELFF. The DNA of the CDR3 is TGTGCCAGCAGCTCGACAGGGGGCCACGGGGAGCTGTTTTTT.

V gene TRBV6-6 combines with J gene TRBJ2-3, with TRBD1 matching 9 bases. Looked up from germline, CDR1 is MNHNY and CDR2 is SVGAGI (reference sequence). There are 15 residues in the CDR3. Unmatched junction bases numbered 5, after V lost 2 bases and J lost 5 bases. The CDR3 reads CASSYGGQGVDTQYF. The CDR3 coding sequence is TGTGCCAGCAGTTACGGGGGACAGGGCGTAGATACGCAGTATTTT.

This chain connects TRBV4-1 to TRBJ2-7; 8 bases agree with TRBD1. The germline V gene has CDR1 MGHRA and CDR2 YSYEKL. V shed 3 bases, J shed 3 bases, and the junction held 4 bases outside the gene matches. The CDR3 covers 14 residues. The CDR3, as DNA: TGCGCCAGCAGCCAGGGACAGGCGGACTACGAGCAGTACTTC. Translation gives CASSQGQADYEQYF.

This chain uses TRBV10-1 with TRBJ2-1; TRBD1 might be the D (6 bases). In germline, CDR1 is WNHNN, CDR2 SYGVQD (reference sequence). The CDR3 totals 12 residues. V was shortened by 6 bases and J by 6 bases, with 9 bases between the two germline ends. CDR3 region: CASSADSNEQFF. Written as DNA, the CDR3 is TGCGCCAGCAGCGCGGACAGCAATGAGCAGTTCTTC.

This chain connects TRBV4-3 to TRBJ1-1; TRBD1 matches 9 bases. The CDR3 is 17 amino acids. Germline CDR1 and CDR2: LGHNA and YSLEER. The junction had 8 bases not matched to a gene; V was cut back by 3 bases and J by 0 bases. CDR3 nucleotide sequence: TGCGCCAGCAGCCAGGGGACAGGGTCAGGGATGAACACTGAAGCTTTCTTT. This gives the protein CASSQGTGSGMNTEAFF.

This rearrangement joins TRBV11-3 to TRBJ2-2; a weak D match, TRBD1 (5 bases). Trimming cost V 2 bases and J 8 bases, with 6 bases left between them. The germline V gene has CDR1 SGHNT and CDR2 YENEEA. The CDR3 sequence is 12 residues long. The CDR3 DNA follows: TGTGCCAGCAGCTTACCAGGGGGGGAGCTGTTTTTT. Translating gives CASSLPGGELFF.

This chain joins TRBV4-1 and TRBJ1-4; no firm D call. Trimming stripped 0 bases from V and 4 bases from J, with 12 bases between. Germline CDR1 is MGHRA and CDR2 is YSYEKL. This CDR3 has 16 residues. CDR3 loop: CASSQERADYNEKLFF. In DNA form, the CDR3 reads TGCGCCAGCAGCCAAGAACGCGCAGACTATAATGAAAAACTGTTTTTT.

V and J are TRBV4-2 and TRBJ1-2; D may be TRBD1 (6 bases). Trimming took 6 bases from V and 7 from J, leaving 24 bases between them. Germline V gene lookup returns CDR1 LGHNA and CDR2 YNFKEQ. This CDR3 has 16 residues. The CDR3 sequence: CASSALGGSSPFGYTF. CDR3 coding DNA: TGTGCCAGCAGTGCTCTAGGGGGATCGAGCCCATTTGGCTACACCTTC.

V usage is TRBV29-1 and J usage is TRBJ1-1; D uncertain. Germline-derived CDR1 and CDR2 are SQVTM and ANQGSEA. V shed 7 bases and J shed 1 base, with 10 bases lying between them. The CDR3 loop spans 12 amino acids. The DNA for the CDR3 is TGCAGCGCCCTTCCCCCGAACACTGAAGCTTTCTTT. It specifies CSALPPNTEAFF.

The chain employs TRBV19 and TRBJ1-5, with a tentative D call TRBD1 (6 bases). Trimming stripped 6 bases from V and 10 bases from J, with 13 bases between. Germline loops: CDR1 LNHDA, CDR2 SQIVND (reference sequence). The CDR3 is 12 residues long. Written as DNA, the CDR3 is TGTGCCAGTAGGGCGGGGGGCGGCCCCCAGCATTTT. This sequence encodes CASRAGGGPQHF.

The gene calls are TRBV4-3 and TRBJ2-5, with 7 positions matching TRBD1. The germline V gene encodes CDR1 LGHNA and CDR2 YSLEER. The V and J ends lost 1 base and 5 bases, in that order; junction bases with no gene match: 13. The CDR3 spans 17 residues. The DNA of the CDR3 is TGCGCCAGCAGCCAAGTCGATACGGCAGGGGGTGGGGAGACCCAGTACTTC. It is translated as CASSQVDTAGGGETQYF.